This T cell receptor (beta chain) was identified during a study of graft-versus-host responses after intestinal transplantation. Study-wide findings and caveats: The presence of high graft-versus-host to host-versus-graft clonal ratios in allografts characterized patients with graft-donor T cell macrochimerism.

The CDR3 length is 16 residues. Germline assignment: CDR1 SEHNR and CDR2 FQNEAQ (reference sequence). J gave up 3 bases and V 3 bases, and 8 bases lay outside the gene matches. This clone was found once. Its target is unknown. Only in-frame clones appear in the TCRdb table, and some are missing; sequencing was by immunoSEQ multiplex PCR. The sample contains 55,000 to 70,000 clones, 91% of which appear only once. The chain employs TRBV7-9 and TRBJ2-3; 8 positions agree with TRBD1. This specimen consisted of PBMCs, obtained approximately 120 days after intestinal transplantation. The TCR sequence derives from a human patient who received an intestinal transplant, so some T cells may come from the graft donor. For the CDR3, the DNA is TGTGCCAGCAGCTTCTTGGACAGGGCGGGGACAGATACGCAGTATTTT. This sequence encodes CASSFLDRAGTDTQYF.